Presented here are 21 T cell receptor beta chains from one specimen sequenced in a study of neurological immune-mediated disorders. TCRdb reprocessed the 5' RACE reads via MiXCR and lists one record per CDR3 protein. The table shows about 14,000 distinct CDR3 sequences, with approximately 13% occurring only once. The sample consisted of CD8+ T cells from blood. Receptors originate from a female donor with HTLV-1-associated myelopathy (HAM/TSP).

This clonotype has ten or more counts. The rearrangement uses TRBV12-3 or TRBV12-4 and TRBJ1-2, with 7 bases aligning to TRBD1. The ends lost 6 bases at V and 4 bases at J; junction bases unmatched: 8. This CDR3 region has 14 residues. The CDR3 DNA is TGTGCCAGCAGCCCGACAGGGATCTCCTATGGCTACACCTTC. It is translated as CASSPTGISYGYTF.

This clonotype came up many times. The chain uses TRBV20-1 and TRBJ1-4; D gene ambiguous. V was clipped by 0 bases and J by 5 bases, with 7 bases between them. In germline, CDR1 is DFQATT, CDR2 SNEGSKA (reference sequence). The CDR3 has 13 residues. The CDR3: CSARDMGNEKLFF. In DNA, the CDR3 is TGCAGTGCTAGAGATATGGGGAATGAAAAACTGTTTTTT.

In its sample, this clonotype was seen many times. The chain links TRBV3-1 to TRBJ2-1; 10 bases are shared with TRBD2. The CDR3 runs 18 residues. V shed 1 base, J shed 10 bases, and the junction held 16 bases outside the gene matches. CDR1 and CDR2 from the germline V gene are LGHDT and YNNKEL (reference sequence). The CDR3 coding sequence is TGTGCCAGCAGCCAAGTGGGGGGACTAGCGAACCCTTGGGGGGAGCAGTTCTTC. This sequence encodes CASSQVGGLANPWGEQFF.

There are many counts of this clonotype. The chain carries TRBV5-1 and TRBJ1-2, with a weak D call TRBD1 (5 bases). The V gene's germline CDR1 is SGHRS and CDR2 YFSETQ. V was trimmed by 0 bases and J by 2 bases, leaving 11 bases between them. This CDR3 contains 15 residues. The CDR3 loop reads CASSLERTLNYGYTF. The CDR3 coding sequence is TGCGCCAGCAGCTTGGAACGGACACTGAACTATGGCTACACCTTC.

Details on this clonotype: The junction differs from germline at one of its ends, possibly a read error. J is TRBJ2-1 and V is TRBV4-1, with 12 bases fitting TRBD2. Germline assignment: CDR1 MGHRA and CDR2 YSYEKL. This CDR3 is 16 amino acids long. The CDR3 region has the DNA TGCACCAGCAGCCCGCAGGAACTAGCGGGAGGAGGTGATCAGTTCTTC. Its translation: CTSSPQELAGGGDQFF.

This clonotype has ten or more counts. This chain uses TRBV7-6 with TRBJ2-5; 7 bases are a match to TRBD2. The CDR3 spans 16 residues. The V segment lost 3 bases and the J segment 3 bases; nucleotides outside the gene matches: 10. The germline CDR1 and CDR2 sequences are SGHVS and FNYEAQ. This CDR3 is CASSFPGGVAEETQYF. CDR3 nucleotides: TGTGCCAGCAGCTTCCCGGGGGGAGTAGCGGAAGAGACCCAGTACTTC.

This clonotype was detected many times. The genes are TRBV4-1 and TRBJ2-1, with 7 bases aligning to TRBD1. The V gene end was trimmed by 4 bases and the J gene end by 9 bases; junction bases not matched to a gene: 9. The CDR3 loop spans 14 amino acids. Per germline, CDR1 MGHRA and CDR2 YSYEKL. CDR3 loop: CASSPVTGESEQFF. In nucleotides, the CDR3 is TGCGCCAGCAGCCCTGTCACAGGGGAATCTGAGCAGTTCTTC.

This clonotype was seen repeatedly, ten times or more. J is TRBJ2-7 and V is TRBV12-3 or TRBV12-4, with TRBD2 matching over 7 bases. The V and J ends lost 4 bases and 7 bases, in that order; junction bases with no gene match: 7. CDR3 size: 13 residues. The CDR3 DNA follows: TGTGCCAGCAGTTGGGACTACCTGAGGGAGCAGTACTTC. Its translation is CASSWDYLREQYF.

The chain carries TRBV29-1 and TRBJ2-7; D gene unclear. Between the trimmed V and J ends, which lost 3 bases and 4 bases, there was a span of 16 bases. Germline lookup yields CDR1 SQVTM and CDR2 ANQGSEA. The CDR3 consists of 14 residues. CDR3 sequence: CSVDLERETYEQYF. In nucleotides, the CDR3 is TGCAGCGTTGACCTCGAAAGGGAAACATACGAGCAGTACTTC.

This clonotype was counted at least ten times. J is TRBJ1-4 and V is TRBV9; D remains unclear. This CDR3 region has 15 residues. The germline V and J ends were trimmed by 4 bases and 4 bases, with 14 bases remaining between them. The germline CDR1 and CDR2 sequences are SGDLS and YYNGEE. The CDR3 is CASSTAGGRNEKLFF. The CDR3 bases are TGTGCCAGCAGCACCGCGGGTGGCCGTAATGAAAAACTGTTTTTT.

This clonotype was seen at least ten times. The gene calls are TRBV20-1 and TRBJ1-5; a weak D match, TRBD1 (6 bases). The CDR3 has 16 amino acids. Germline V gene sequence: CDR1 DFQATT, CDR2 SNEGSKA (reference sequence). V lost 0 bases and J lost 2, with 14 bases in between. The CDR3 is CSARDIQGGGNQPQHF. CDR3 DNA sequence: TGCAGTGCTAGAGATATACAGGGAGGGGGCAATCAGCCCCAGCATTTT.

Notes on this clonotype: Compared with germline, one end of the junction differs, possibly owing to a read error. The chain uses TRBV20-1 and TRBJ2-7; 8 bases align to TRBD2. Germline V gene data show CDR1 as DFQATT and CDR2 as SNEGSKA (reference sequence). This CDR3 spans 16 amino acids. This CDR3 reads CSARKRGRVQRYEHYF. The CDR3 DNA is TGCAGTGCTAGAAAGCGGGGGAGGGTCCAACGGTACGAGCATTACTTC.

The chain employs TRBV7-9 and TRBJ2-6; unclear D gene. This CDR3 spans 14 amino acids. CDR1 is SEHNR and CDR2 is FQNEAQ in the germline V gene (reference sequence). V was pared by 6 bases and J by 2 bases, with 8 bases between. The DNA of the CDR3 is TGTGCCAGCAGAAAGGGTGCTGGGGCCAACGTCCTGACTTTC. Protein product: CASRKGAGANVLTF.

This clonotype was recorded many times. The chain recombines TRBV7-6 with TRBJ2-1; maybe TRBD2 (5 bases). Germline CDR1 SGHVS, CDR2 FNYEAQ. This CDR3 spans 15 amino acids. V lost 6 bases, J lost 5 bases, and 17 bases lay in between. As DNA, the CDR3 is TGTGCCAGCAGTCCACCAACCGGGGAACACAATGAGCAGTTCTTC. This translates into CASSPPTGEHNEQFF.

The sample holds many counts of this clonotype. The CDR3 sequence is CSARPSGGVRDTQYF. CDR3 sequence (DNA): TGCAGTGCTAGGCCGTCCGGGGGGGTCAGGGATACGCAGTATTTT. The gene calls are TRBV20-1 and TRBJ2-3; 8 bases agree with TRBD2. The CDR3 consists of 15 residues. Germline V gives CDR1 DFQATT, CDR2 SNEGSKA (reference sequence). Losses at the gene ends were 3 bases for V and 6 bases for J; bases not matched to a gene: 11.

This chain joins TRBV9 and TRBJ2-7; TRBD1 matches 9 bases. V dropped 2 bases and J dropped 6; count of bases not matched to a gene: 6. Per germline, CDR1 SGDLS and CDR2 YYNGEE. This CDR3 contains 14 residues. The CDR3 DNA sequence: TGTGCCAGCAGCGTGGGGACAGGGTTGCCCGAGCAGTACTTC. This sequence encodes CASSVGTGLPEQYF.

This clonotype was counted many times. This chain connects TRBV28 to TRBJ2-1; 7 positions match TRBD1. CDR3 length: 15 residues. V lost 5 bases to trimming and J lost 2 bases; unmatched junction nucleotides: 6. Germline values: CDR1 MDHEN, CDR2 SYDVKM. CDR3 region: CASSPTGATYNEQFF. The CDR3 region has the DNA TGTGCCAGCAGTCCAACAGGGGCTACCTACAATGAGCAGTTCTTC.

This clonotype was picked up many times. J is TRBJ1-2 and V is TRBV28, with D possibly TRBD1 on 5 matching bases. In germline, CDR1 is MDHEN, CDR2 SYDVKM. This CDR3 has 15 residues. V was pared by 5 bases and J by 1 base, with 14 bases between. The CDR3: CASSPRTGGNYGYTF. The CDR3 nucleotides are TGTGCCAGCAGTCCCAGGACGGGGGGTAACTATGGCTACACCTTC.

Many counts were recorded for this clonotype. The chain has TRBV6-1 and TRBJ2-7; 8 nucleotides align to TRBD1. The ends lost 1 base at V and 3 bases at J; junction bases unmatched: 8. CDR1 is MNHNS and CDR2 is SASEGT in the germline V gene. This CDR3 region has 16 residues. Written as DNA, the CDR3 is TGTGCCAGCAGTGAAGAGGGACAGGCCGCGGGCTACGAGCAGTACTTC. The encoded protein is CASSEEGQAAGYEQYF.

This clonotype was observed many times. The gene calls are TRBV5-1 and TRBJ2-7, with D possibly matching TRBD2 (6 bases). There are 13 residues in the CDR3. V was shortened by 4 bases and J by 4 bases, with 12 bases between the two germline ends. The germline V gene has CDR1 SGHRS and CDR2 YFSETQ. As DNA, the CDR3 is TGCGCCAGCAGCGCGGGGAGCAGGTACGAGCAGTACTTC. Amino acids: CASSAGSRYEQYF.

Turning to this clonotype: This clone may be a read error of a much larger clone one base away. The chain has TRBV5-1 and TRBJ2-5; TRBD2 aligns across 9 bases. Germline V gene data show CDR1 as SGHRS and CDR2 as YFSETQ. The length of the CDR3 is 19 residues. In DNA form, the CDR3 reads TGCGTCAGCAGCTTGGTAGCGCGGGAGGGCCGAGTTGGACAGGAGACCCAGTACTTC. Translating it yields CVSSLVAREGRVGQETQYF.